This entry features one TCR beta chain sequence. The CDR3 loop spans 17 amino acids. Trimming took off 1 base at V and 1 base at J, with 17 bases between the two ends. Germline V gene data show CDR1 as SGHTA and CDR2 as FQGNSA. Sequencing was performed with immunoSEQ multiplex PCR; in TCRdb, only in-frame clones are kept and a portion is missing. Among around 270,000 clones listed, approximately 83% were seen once. This record belongs to a study of blood T cell repertoires in COVID-19. The source of this sequence is a person between 65 and 80 years old with COVID-19, enrolled during active disease. The J gene is TRBJ2-7, the V gene TRBV7-2; D perhaps matches TRBD1 (6 bases). Material for sequencing was peripheral blood. The CDR3 region is CASSLGPGTSLSYEQYF. CDR3 DNA: TGTGCCAGCAGCTTAGGTCCTGGGACATCCCTTTCCTACGAGCAGTACTTC.